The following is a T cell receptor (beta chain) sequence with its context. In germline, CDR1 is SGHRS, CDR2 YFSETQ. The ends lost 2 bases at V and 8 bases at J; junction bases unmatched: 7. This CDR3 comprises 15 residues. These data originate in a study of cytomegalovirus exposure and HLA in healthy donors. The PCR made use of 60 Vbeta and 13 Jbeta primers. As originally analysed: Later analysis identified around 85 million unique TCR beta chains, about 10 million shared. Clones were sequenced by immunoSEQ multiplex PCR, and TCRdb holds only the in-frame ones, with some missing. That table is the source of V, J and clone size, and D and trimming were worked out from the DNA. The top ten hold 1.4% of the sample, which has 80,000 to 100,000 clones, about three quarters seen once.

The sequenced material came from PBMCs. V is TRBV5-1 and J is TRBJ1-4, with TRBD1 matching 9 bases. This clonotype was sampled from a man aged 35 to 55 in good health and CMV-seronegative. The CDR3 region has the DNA TGCGCCAGCAGCTTAGCCGGGACAGGGCAAGAAAAACTGTTTTTT. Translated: CASSLAGTGQEKLFF.